One sample yielded the 15 T cell receptor beta chains listed below, sequenced in a study of EBV T-cell therapy then PD-1 blockade in nasopharyngeal carcinoma. The time point: 266 days after commencement of treatment, after nivolumab therapy. Treatment here: AdE1-LMPpoly-expanded autologous EBV-specific T-cell therapy followed by anti-PD-1 nivolumab. The antigens these receptors bind are not known. This table comes from immunoSEQ multiplex PCR, and its TCRdb copy is limited to in-frame clones, with some not included. The table has over 20,000 clones, about 81% seen once. The sample was CD8+ T cells from blood, taken between days 200 and 300 from a patient whose treatment included autologous EBV-specific T cells and nivolumab. The receptors come from a man aged 35 to 55 with nasopharyngeal carcinoma.

J is TRBJ2-3 and V is TRBV6-2 or TRBV6-3, with 8 bases matching TRBD2. Germline CDR1 MNHEY, CDR2 SVGEGT. V gave up 5 bases and J gave up 1 base; unmatched junction bases: 8. The length of the CDR3 is 16 residues. CDR3 residues: CASSLVAGQGTDTQYF. The CDR3 DNA sequence: TGTGCCAGCAGTCTGGTAGCGGGGCAAGGCACAGATACGCAGTATTTT.

The J gene is TRBJ1-1, the V gene TRBV5-1; 9 bases are a match to TRBD1. Germline CDR1 is SGHRS and CDR2 is YFSETQ. Trimming removed 1 base from V and 0 bases from J; junction bases left unmatched: 7. The CDR3 has 17 amino acids. As DNA, the CDR3 is TGCGCCAGCAGCTTGCACAGGGGGCGCCCCATGAACACTGAAGCTTTCTTT. Translating it yields CASSLHRGRPMNTEAFF. Together with reference TRBV5-1 and TRBJ1-1, the CDR3 gives the full variable domain: KAGVTQTPRYLIKTRGQQVTLSCSPISGHRSVSWYQQTPGQGLQFLFEYFSETQRNKGNFPGRFSGRQFSNSRSEMNVSTLELGDSALYLCASSLHRGRPMNTEAFFGQGTRLTVV.

The chain uses TRBV4-1 and TRBJ2-3, with 9 bases lining up with TRBD2. CDR1 is MGHRA, CDR2 YSYEKL, per germline. V gave up 0 bases and J gave up 4 bases; unmatched junction bases: 2. The CDR3 loop spans 15 amino acids. CDR3 in amino acids: CASSQERGGPDTQYF. CDR3 bases: TGCGCCAGCAGCCAAGAGCGGGGGGGCCCAGATACGCAGTATTTT.

The chain combines TRBV2 with TRBJ2-5, with D uncertain. The V and J ends lost 6 bases and 13 bases respectively, with 18 bases between them. Germline CDR1 and CDR2: SNHLY and FYNNEI. This CDR3 spans 12 amino acids. The CDR3 reads CASSGRPPYWYF. Written as DNA, the CDR3 is TGTGCCAGCAGCGGTCGCCCACCGTACTGGTACTTC.

This rearrangement joins TRBV18 to TRBJ2-3; weak D call: TRBD2 (6 bases). The germline CDR1 and CDR2 sequences are KGHSH and LQKENI. The CDR3 has 17 amino acids. The V end lost 4 bases, the J end lost 0 bases, and 17 bases lay between the germline ends. The chain's CDR3 is CASSHPEGRASTDTQYF. The CDR3 region has the DNA TGTGCCAGCTCACACCCGGAGGGCAGGGCTAGCACAGATACGCAGTATTTT.

The rearrangement links TRBV5-1 to TRBJ2-5, with D perhaps given as TRBD1 or TRBD2 (5 bases each). The CDR3 runs 15 residues. The V end lost 4 bases, the J end lost 3 bases, and 16 bases lay between the germline ends. The germline gives CDR1 SGHRS, CDR2 YFSETQ. The CDR3 is CASSPGPRIEETQYF. The CDR3 region has the DNA TGCGCCAGCAGCCCGGGACCGCGAATTGAAGAGACCCAGTACTTC.

V usage is TRBV9 and J usage is TRBJ2-1; D is perhaps TRBD1 (6 bases). The V end lost 0 bases, the J end lost 6 bases, and 13 bases lay between the germline ends. The CDR3 is made up of 15 amino acids. Germline CDR1 SGDLS, CDR2 YYNGEE. CDR3 sequence reads: CASSVASSRGNEQFF. CDR3 in DNA: TGTGCCAGCAGCGTAGCGAGTTCCAGGGGCAATGAGCAGTTCTTC.

V is TRBV4-3 and J is TRBJ1-6, with TRBD1 matching 8 bases. Germline V gives CDR1 LGHNA, CDR2 YSLEER. J gave up 6 bases and V 3 bases, and 4 bases lay outside the gene matches. The CDR3 has 15 residues. The CDR3 here is CASSHRTGTNSPLHF. The CDR3 DNA follows: TGCGCCAGCAGCCACAGGACAGGGACTAATTCACCCCTCCACTTT.

This clone was seen just once. The chain links TRBV19 to TRBJ2-7; D call uncertain. This CDR3 is built from 14 residues. The germline V and J ends were trimmed by 3 bases and 0 bases, with 9 bases remaining between them. Per the germline V gene, CDR1 is LNHDA and CDR2 is SQIVND (reference sequence). The CDR3 loop is CASSMVDGSYEQYF. Written as DNA, the CDR3 is TGTGCCAGTAGTATGGTCGACGGCTCCTACGAGCAGTACTTC. The full variable domain, in which reference TRBV19 and TRBJ2-7 provide the parts outside the CDR3, is DGGITQSPKYLFRKEGQNVTLSCEQNLNHDAMYWYRQDPGQGLRLIYYSQIVNDFQKGDIAEGYSVSREKKESFPLTVTSAQKNPTAFYLCASSMVDGSYEQYFGPGTRLTVT.

The chain uses TRBV5-5 and TRBJ1-6, with TRBD1 as a possible D gene (5 bases). Deletions cut 1 base from V and 10 bases from J, with 12 bases between. CDR1 and CDR2 from the germline V gene are SGHKS and YYEKEE (reference sequence). The CDR3 runs 14 residues. This chain's CDR3 is CASSLPRDGSPLHF. The DNA of the CDR3 is TGTGCCAGCAGCTTGCCCCGGGACGGCTCACCCCTCCACTTT.

V gene TRBV3-1 (or the pseudogene TRBV3-2) combines with J gene TRBJ1-4; 10 nucleotides align to TRBD1. Per the germline V gene, CDR1 is LGHDT and CDR2 is YNNKEL (reference sequence). The CDR3 has 15 amino acids. The V and J ends lost 4 bases and 8 bases, in that order; junction bases with no gene match: 7. CDR3 sequence reads: CASSPRQGAREKLFF. The CDR3 DNA follows: TGTGCCAGCAGCCCGAGACAGGGGGCAAGGGAAAAACTGTTTTTT.

The gene calls are TRBV15 and TRBJ1-1; 10 bases line up with TRBD1. CDR1 is LNHNV, CDR2 YYDKDF, per germline (reference sequence). This CDR3 is 13 amino acids long. With V trimmed by 3 bases and J by 6 bases, 1 base remained unmatched. CDR3 sequence reads: CATSRGTGAEAFF. The DNA of the CDR3 is TGTGCCACCAGCAGGGGGACAGGGGCTGAAGCTTTCTTT.

This clone came up a few times. The rearrangement uses TRBV14 and TRBJ1-3; no firm D call. This CDR3 region has 18 residues. CDR1 is SGHDN and CDR2 is FVKESK in the germline V gene. The V end was cut by 0 bases, the J end by 0 bases, with 15 bases between. The CDR3 nucleotides read TGTGCCAGCAGCCAAGAAAACTTTTTTTCGAGCTCTGGAAACACCATATATTTT. It encodes CASSQENFFSSSGNTIYF.

The chain has TRBV19 and TRBJ1-5; 12 bases match TRBD1. Per the germline V gene, CDR1 is LNHDA and CDR2 is SQIVND (reference sequence). This CDR3 spans 17 amino acids. J was trimmed by 4 bases and V by 5 bases; bases with no gene match: 9. The CDR3 region is CASSEIRDRGLNQPQHF. CDR3 sequence (DNA): TGTGCCAGTAGTGAGATCCGGGACAGGGGGCTGAATCAGCCCCAGCATTTT.

This chain joins TRBV21-1 and TRBJ1-1; TRBD1, the table's D call, was not compared with the DNA. TRBV21-1 is listed as a pseudogene. The CDR3 sequence is 18 residues long. The CDR3 loop reads CASSKVQQGGAMNTEAFF. The CDR3 DNA sequence: TGTGCCAGCAGCAAAGTGCAACAGGGGGGGGCTATGAACACTGAAGCTTTCTTT.